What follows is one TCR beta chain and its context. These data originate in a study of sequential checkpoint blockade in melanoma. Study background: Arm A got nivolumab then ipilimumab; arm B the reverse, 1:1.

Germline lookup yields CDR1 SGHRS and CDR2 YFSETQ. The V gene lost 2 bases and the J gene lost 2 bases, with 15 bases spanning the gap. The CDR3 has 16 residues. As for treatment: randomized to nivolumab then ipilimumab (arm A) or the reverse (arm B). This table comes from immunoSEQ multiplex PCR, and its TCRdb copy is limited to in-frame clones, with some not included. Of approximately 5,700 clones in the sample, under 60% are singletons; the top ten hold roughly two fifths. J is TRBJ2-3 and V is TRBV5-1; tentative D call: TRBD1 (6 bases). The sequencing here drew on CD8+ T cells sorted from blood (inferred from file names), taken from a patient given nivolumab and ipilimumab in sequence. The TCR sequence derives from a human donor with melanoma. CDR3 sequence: CASSFKLQGFTDTQYF. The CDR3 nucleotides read TGCGCCAGCAGCTTCAAACTACAGGGATTCACAGATACGCAGTATTTT.